This T cell receptor beta chain is from a study of blood T cell repertoires in COVID-19 (dated by TCRdb to 2020 to 2022). Looking at the study overall: Collaborator samples came from the United States, Italy and Spain and covered acute and convalescent phases of COVID-19. The prospective study material was composed of cDNA or gDNA derived from T cells, B-cell-depleted T cells, or PBMCs. The dataset comprised deeply sampled blood TCRbeta repertoires from subjects exposed to, actively infected with, or recovered from COVID-19. A freely available public database, intended as a resource for researchers studying the immune response to SARS-CoV-2, is where the repertoires were released. Samples were obtained from the ongoing ImmuneRACE study (first 160 participants) and from about 1,300 subjects provided by 6 global collaborators. The sample metadata nearly always contained a de-identified subject ID, COVID-19 status, age in years and sex. Where available, HLA class I and class II types were obtained from metadata supplied by the sample provider rather than from assay-based typing.

The study at large found these results: The quantity of clinical and demographic metadata differed by source and by participant and was supplied without curation.

In the prospective study, participants were roughly 18 to 100 years old, resided in approximately 25 geographic areas of the United States, and were enrolled through a virtual design. In the prospective study, cohorts were assigned on the basis of participant-reported clinical history obtained from a screening survey and a study questionnaire. Mobile phlebotomists in the prospective study collected whole blood, serum and a nasopharyngeal or oropharyngeal swab from every participant. Over a roughly two-month period, participants in the prospective study had the option of providing additional blood draws and questionnaires. Blood samples from the prospective study were shipped frozen or at room temperature prior to DNA extraction. TCRbeta CDR3 regions were amplified from genomic DNA by means of the immunoSEQ Assay, a bias-controlled multiplex PCR. The paper's data handling went like this. Within the assay, amplification of reference gene primers was used to estimate how many nucleated cells each sample contained. Sequence reads were collapsed and filtered to measure the absolute abundance of every unique TCRbeta CDR3 rearrangement. For each sample, productive Simpson clonality was calculated as the square root of Simpson's diversity index across productive rearrangements. TCRdb obtained this table from immuneACCESS and retained in-frame rearrangements with V and J assigned. These tables miss some clones; where compared with another copy, unresolved V genes account for less than half of the shortfall, and the remainder is unexplained. V, J and clone size are those of that table, while D and trimming were read from the DNA. This sample has 140,000 to 150,000 clones in its table, and approximately 84% of those were observed once. The top ten clonotypes cover around 3.7% of the sample.

This clone has a count of ten or more. Which antigen it targets is not known. No much larger clone exists at a distance of one base, and base qualities are not known. The trim is 2 bases for V and 3 bases for J, with a gap of 14 bases between the germline ends. CDR1 and CDR2 were assigned from the germline V gene as LGHNA and YNFKEQ. Measured from the cysteine to the phenylalanine, the CDR3 is 15 residues long. Only the CDR3 portion is preserved as DNA: 45 bases, with reading frame beginning at the first base. The rearrangement joined TRBV4-2 to TRBJ2-7; the D gene is not confidently resolved. The clonotype comes from a woman between 50 and 59 years old with acute COVID-19. The sample taken for sequencing was PBMCs or T cells enriched from blood (not recorded which). The DNA is TGTGCCAGCAGCCAACGACCGGCGGCCGTCTACGAGCAGTACTTC. It codes for CASSQRPAAVYEQYF.